This entry is about one T cell receptor beta chain. The data belong to a study of T cell changes during pregnancy in multiple sclerosis. Clones were sequenced by immunoSEQ multiplex PCR, and TCRdb holds only the in-frame ones, with some missing. The table shows about 70,000 clones, with about 92% occurring only once. This receptor was identified in a female donor with multiple sclerosis, enrolled in a pregnancy study. Specimen: peripheral blood, collected in the third trimester of pregnancy.

The CDR3 DNA follows: TGTGCCAGTAGTATCCCCGCAACAGGGAGCACTGAAGCTTTCTTT. Its protein product is CASSIPATGSTEAFF. This sequence joins TRBV19 and TRBJ1-1; D possibly corresponds to TRBD1 (6 bases). The CDR3 extends over 15 amino acids. Germline V lookup: CDR1 LNHDA, CDR2 SQIVND (reference sequence). Deletions cut 3 bases from V and 4 bases from J, with 15 bases between.